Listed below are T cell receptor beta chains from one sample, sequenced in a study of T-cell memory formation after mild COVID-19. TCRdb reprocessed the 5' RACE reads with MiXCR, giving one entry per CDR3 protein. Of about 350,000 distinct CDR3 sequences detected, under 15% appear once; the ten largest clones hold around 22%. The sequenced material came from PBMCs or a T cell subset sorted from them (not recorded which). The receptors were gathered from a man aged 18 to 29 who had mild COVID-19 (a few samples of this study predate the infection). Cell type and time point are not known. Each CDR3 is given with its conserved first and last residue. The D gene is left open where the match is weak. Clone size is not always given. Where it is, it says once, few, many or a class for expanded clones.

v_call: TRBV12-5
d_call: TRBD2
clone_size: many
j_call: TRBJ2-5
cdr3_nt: TGTGCTAGTGGCCGAGGACTAGCGGGACAGACCCAGTACTTC
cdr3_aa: CASGRGLAGQTQYF

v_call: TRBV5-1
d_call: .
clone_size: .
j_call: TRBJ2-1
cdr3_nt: TGCGCCAGCAGCTTGGAGCCTTACAATGAGCAGTTCTTC
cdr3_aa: CASSLEPYNEQFF

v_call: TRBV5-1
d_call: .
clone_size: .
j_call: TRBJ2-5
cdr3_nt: TGCGCCAGCAGCTTGGAGAGGCAGGGAGGAGAGACCCAGTACTTC
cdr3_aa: CASSLERQGGETQYF

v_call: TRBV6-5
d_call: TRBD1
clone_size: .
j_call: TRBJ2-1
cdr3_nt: TGTGCCAGCAGTCCCCGACAGGGTTTCCTTGGTGAGCAGTTCTTC
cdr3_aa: CASSPRQGFLGEQFF

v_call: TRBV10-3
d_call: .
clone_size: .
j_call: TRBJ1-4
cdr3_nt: TGTGCCTCGGCAACTGCAACTAATGAAAAACTGTTTTTT
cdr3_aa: CASATATNEKLFF

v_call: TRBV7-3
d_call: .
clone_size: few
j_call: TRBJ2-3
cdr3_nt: TGTGCCAGCAGTTACCCGCAGGGCACGCAGTATTTT
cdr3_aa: CASSYPQGTQYF

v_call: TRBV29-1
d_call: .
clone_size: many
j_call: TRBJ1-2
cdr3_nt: TGCAGCGTTGAAGTCAACGGGGAGTGGGGGGGCTACACCTTC
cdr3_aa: CSVEVNGEWGGYTF

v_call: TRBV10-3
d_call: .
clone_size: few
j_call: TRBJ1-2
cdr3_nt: TGTGCCATCAGTGAGCCGGTGCTAGGTGGCTACACCTTC
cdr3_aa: CAISEPVLGGYTF

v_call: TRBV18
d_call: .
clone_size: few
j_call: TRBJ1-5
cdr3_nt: TGTGCCAGCTCACCCTGGGAGGGGTCGGATCAGCCCCAGCATTTT
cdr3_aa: CASSPWEGSDQPQHF

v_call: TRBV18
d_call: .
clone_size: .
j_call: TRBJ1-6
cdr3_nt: TGTGCCAGCTCACCAGGACAGCAAACTGATAATTCACCCCTCCACTTT
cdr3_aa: CASSPGQQTDNSPLHF

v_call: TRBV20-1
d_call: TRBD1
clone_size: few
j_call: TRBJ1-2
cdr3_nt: TGCAGTGCTAGAACACAGGGGGCTAACTATGGCTACACCTTC
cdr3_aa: CSARTQGANYGYTF

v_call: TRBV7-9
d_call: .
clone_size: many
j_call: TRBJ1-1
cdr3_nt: TGTGCCAGCAGCCGACCCCGGGAGAACACTGAAGCTTTCTTT
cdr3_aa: CASSRPRENTEAFF

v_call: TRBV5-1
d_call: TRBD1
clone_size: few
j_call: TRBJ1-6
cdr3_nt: TGCGCCAGCAGCTTTACGGGACAGGGTATTTCACCCCTCCACTTT
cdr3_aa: CASSFTGQGISPLHF

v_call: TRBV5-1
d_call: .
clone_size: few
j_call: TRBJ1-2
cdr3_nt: TGCGCCAGCAGCTTGGTAAGCGGACGGACTAACTATGGCTACACCTTC
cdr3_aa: CASSLVSGRTNYGYTF

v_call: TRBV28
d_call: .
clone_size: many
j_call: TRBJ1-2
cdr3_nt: TGTGCCAGCAGTTTAGGCAGGGCCTTCCGGACGGGGGGTAATGGCTACACCTTC
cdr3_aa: CASSLGRAFRTGGNGYTF

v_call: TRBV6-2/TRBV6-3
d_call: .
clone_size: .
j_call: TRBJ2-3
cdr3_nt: TGTGCCAGCAAGATTCCGGGAGACCTAATCACAGATACGCAGTATTTT
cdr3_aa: CASKIPGDLITDTQYF

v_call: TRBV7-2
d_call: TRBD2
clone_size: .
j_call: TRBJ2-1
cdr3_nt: TGTGCCAGCAGCTATACCGGGACTAGCGGGGGGGCCTCCTACAATGAGCAGTTCTTC
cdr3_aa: CASSYTGTSGGASYNEQFF

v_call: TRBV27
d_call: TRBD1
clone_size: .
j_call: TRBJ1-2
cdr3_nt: TGTGCCAGCAGTTTATTCCCGGACAGGGGCGGAGGCTACACCTTC
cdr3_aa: CASSLFPDRGGGYTF

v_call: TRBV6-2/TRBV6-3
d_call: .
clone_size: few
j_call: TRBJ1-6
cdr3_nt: TGTGCCAGCAGCCGCTGGACGGCCTATAATTCACCCCTCCACTTT
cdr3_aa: CASSRWTAYNSPLHF

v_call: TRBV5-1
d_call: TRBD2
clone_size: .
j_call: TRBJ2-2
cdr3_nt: TGCGCCAGCAGCTCCGGGGGGGTCACCGGGGAGCTGTTTTTT
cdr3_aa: CASSSGGVTGELFF

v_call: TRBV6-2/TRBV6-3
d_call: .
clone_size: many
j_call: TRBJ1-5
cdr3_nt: TGTGCCAGCAGTTACCCTTCATGGGAGGGTCAGATTCCGCCCCAGCATTTT
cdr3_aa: CASSYPSWEGQIPPQHF

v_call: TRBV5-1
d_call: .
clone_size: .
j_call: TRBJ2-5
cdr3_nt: TGCGCCAGCAGCTTTAACGCCCAAGAGACCCAGTACTTC
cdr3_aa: CASSFNAQETQYF